These 32 T cell receptor beta chains originate from one sample sequenced in a study of PD-1 blockade in classical Hodgkin lymphoma. TCRdb keeps only in-frame clones here, not all; method: immunoSEQ multiplex PCR. The sample lists about 16,000 clones, around four fifths occurring once. Every patient relapsed after autologous stem cell transplantation, and brentuximab vedotin exposure varied. Using magnetic negative selection, the CD4+ T cells were separated out of thawed PBMCs. The sequencing here drew on CD4+ T cells from blood, taken at baseline. These receptor sequences come from a human donor with classical Hodgkin lymphoma.

The CDR3 spells CASHDKGTSGRAFETQYF. The CDR3 nucleotides are TGTGCCAGCCATGACAAAGGGACTAGCGGGAGGGCCTTTGAGACCCAGTACTTC. The chain employs TRBV5-3 and TRBJ2-5; 16 bases agree with TRBD2. TRBV5-3 counts as an open reading frame of uncertain function. Germline trimming cut 8 bases from V and 5 bases from J; bases unmatched to any gene: 15. This CDR3 is built from 18 residues.

The V gene is TRBV21-1, the J gene TRBJ1-4. TRBV21-1 is described as a pseudogene. The CDR3 sequence is 15 residues long. In DNA, the CDR3 is TGTGCCAGCACCCTAACGGGGAGGGGGAATGAAAAACTGTTTTTT. Residues: CASTLTGRGNEKLFF.

The chain has TRBV20-1 and TRBJ1-1; D gene unclear. Between the trimmed V and J ends, which lost 3 bases and 11 bases, there was a span of 13 bases. Germline V gene lookup returns CDR1 DFQATT and CDR2 SNEGSKA (reference sequence). The CDR3 length is 11 residues. CDR3 nucleotides: TGCAGTGCTAGTTCAGTTCGGACGGCTTTCTTT. It codes for CSASSVRTAFF.

The V call is TRBV4-3, the J call TRBJ1-1; 8 bases are shared with TRBD1. V shed 0 bases, J shed 3 bases, and the junction held 6 bases outside the gene matches. CDR3 length: 16 amino acids. The germline CDR1 and CDR2 sequences are LGHNA and YSLEER. CDR3 amino acids: CASSQDGQGGDTEAFF. The CDR3 coding sequence is TGCGCCAGCAGCCAAGATGGACAGGGTGGGGACACTGAAGCTTTCTTT.

The chain joins TRBV7-2 to TRBJ1-2, with 7 bases that match TRBD1. Germline loops: CDR1 SGHTA, CDR2 FQGNSA. The V and J ends lost 0 bases and 2 bases, in that order; junction bases with no gene match: 6. The CDR3 has 16 residues. The CDR3 here is CASSLARDSSNYGYTF. CDR3 in DNA: TGTGCCAGCAGCTTAGCTCGGGACAGCTCCAACTATGGCTACACCTTC.

The gene calls are TRBV18 and TRBJ1-4, with 7 nucleotides matching TRBD1. In germline, CDR1 is KGHSH, CDR2 LQKENI. This CDR3 region has 15 residues. V trimming: 4 bases; J trimming: 5 bases; junction bases outside the gene matches: 7. The CDR3 protein is CASSQAGTVNEKLFF. The CDR3 region has the DNA TGTGCCAGCTCACAGGCCGGGACAGTGAATGAAAAACTGTTTTTT.

The rearrangement links TRBV27 to TRBJ2-5, with no clear D. CDR1 is MNHEY and CDR2 is SMNVEV in the germline V gene (reference sequence). CDR3 length equals 15 residues. The V end was cut by 6 bases, the J end by 0 bases, with 14 bases between. This CDR3 is CASRKRQGYQETQYF. The CDR3 DNA sequence: TGTGCCAGCAGGAAAAGGCAAGGGTACCAAGAGACCCAGTACTTC.

This rearrangement joins TRBV18 to TRBJ2-5, with D tentatively TRBD1 (6 bases). Germline-derived CDR1 and CDR2 are KGHSH and LQKENI. The CDR3 sequence is 13 residues long. The V end was cut by 2 bases, the J end by 2 bases, with 6 bases between. The CDR3 DNA reads TGTGCCAGCTCACCAGGGACACAAGAGACCCAGTACTTC. Translated: CASSPGTQETQYF.

Here the CDR3 reads CASSPLVQGRTGELFF. CDR3 in DNA: TGTGCCAGCTCACCCCTCGTCCAGGGCCGTACCGGGGAGCTGTTTTTT. V gene TRBV18 combines with J gene TRBJ2-2; D possibly corresponds to TRBD1 (5 bases). This CDR3 is 16 amino acids long. Germline CDR1 KGHSH, CDR2 LQKENI. Trimming cost V 3 bases and J 5 bases, with 16 bases left between them.

There are a few counts of this clone. The gene calls are TRBV6-5 and TRBJ1-6; D unresolved. The CDR3 extends over 13 amino acids. Germline CDR1 MNHEY, CDR2 SVGAGI. V lost 7 bases, J lost 8 bases, and 12 bases lay in between. The CDR3 protein is CASTQFTDSPLHF. As DNA, the CDR3 is TGTGCCAGCACACAATTCACGGATTCACCCCTCCACTTT.

The chain joins TRBV7-6 to TRBJ2-1; 9 bases are shared with TRBD1. The CDR3 has 13 residues. Trimming at V came to 5 bases and at J to 10 bases, leaving 6 bases not matched to a gene. CDR1 and CDR2 (germline): SGHVS, FNYEAQ. DNA for the CDR3: TGTGCCAGCAGCGCGGACAGGGGAGGCGAGCAGTTCTTC. Translated, it gives CASSADRGGEQFF.

This sequence joins TRBV28 and TRBJ1-4; 8 bases line up with TRBD1. The V gene end was trimmed by 5 bases and the J gene end by 1 base; junction bases not matched to a gene: 12. This CDR3 is built from 18 residues. In germline, CDR1 is MDHEN, CDR2 SYDVKM. The CDR3 coding sequence is TGTGCCAGCAGTCATATACAGGGGGAGAGAGGAACTAATGAAAAACTGTTTTTT. The encoded protein is CASSHIQGERGTNEKLFF.

The chain joins TRBV18 to TRBJ2-5; D remains unclear. Per germline, CDR1 KGHSH and CDR2 LQKENI. The CDR3 is 11 residues long. Trimming left V 2 bases short and J 4 bases short, with 2 bases between. As DNA, the CDR3 is TGTGCCAGCTCACCAAGAGAGACCCAGTACTTC. It encodes CASSPRETQYF.

The J gene is TRBJ2-2, the V gene TRBV7-6; D ambiguous. There are 15 residues in the CDR3. Trimming removed 1 base from V and 1 base from J, with 7 bases in between. The germline gives CDR1 SGHVS, CDR2 FNYEAQ. In nucleotides, the CDR3 is TGTGCCAGCAGCTTAGATGATCTGAACACCGGGGAGCTGTTTTTT. Translated, it gives CASSLDDLNTGELFF.

This chain connects TRBV9 to TRBJ2-5; no definite D call. V shed 4 bases and J shed 0 bases, with 16 bases lying between them. Looked up from germline, CDR1 is SGDLS and CDR2 is YYNGEE. There are 16 residues in the CDR3. Written as DNA, the CDR3 is TGTGCCAGCAGCCCTTGGGCGTTCACAGACCAAGAGACCCAGTACTTC. Amino acids: CASSPWAFTDQETQYF.

The chain recombines TRBV5-1 with TRBJ1-1; unclear D gene. Germline CDR1 is SGHRS and CDR2 is YFSETQ. V lost 2 bases and J lost 11, with 22 bases in between. The CDR3 runs to 15 residues. CDR3 in DNA: TGCGCCAGCAGCTTACCCGGCGGCGGTTCCACGTGGGCTTTCTTT. Residues: CASSLPGGGSTWAFF.

This clone has only a few counts. The CDR3 DNA sequence: TGTGCCAGCAGCCCCCAGGCCCCGGGTCAGCCCCAGCATTTT. Its protein is CASSPQAPGQPQHF. The rearrangement joins TRBV7-2 to TRBJ1-5; unclear D gene. Germline CDR1 reads SGHTA; CDR2 reads FQGNSA. The CDR3 totals 14 residues. V was shortened by 5 bases and J by 6 bases, with 14 bases between the two germline ends.

In its sample, this clone was seen a few times. The J gene is TRBJ2-3, the V gene TRBV11-3, with D tentatively TRBD1 or TRBD2 (5 bases each). Trimming shortened V by 1 base and J by 0 bases, and 5 bases separated the two germline ends. Germline V gene lookup returns CDR1 SGHNT and CDR2 YENEEA. CDR3 length equals 14 residues. CDR3 bases: TGTGCCAGCAGCTTAGGGGGGAGCACAGATACGCAGTATTTT. Its translation: CASSLGGSTDTQYF.

The J gene is TRBJ1-1, the V gene TRBV7-2; D gene unclear. Trimming removed 5 bases at V and 7 bases at J, with 8 bases between. Per the germline V gene, CDR1 is SGHTA and CDR2 is FQGNSA. The CDR3 is 11 amino acids. The CDR3 nucleotides read TGTGCCAGCAGCCCTCAGATTGAAGCTTTCTTT. Translation gives CASSPQIEAFF.

The chain couples TRBV5-6 to TRBJ2-5; 9 positions match TRBD1. The CDR3 is made up of 16 amino acids. The germline V gene has CDR1 SGHDT and CDR2 YYEEEE. V gave up 4 bases and J gave up 5 bases; unmatched junction bases: 12. The CDR3 DNA reads as TGTGCCAGCAGCCTACCTGGGACAGGGTTTGACGAGACCCAGTACTTC. Residues: CASSLPGTGFDETQYF. Full variable domain (remainder filled in from reference TRBV5-6 and TRBJ2-5): DAGVTQSPTHLIKTRGQQVTLRCSPKSGHDTVSWYQQALGQGPQFIFQYYEEEERQRGNFPDRFSGHQFPNYSSELNVNALLLGDSALYLCASSLPGTGFDETQYFGPGTRLLVL.

This clone was seen a single time. The V and J genes are TRBV11-2 and TRBJ2-7, with a tentative D call TRBD2 (6 bases). With 2 bases removed from V and 4 bases from J, the gap between germline ends came to 21 bases. Germline assignment: CDR1 SGHAT and CDR2 FQNNGV. The CDR3 contains 17 residues. The CDR3 DNA sequence: TGTGCCAGCAGCTTACGGAACCGGGAGTCACCCCCTTACGAGCAGTACTTC. This codes for CASSLRNRESPPYEQYF.

This chain links TRBV25-1 with TRBJ1-2, with 12 bases matching TRBD1. The CDR3 contains 14 residues. Germline V gene sequence: CDR1 MGHDK, CDR2 SYGVNS. V dropped 2 bases and J dropped 14; count of bases not matched to a gene: 9. CDR3 amino acids: CASSEPGTGGARTF. CDR3 nucleotide sequence: TGTGCCAGCAGTGAACCAGGGACAGGGGGCGCAAGGACCTTC.

This clone came up a few times. V and J are TRBV5-1 and TRBJ2-2; the D gene is possibly TRBD1 (6 bases). The V and J ends lost 4 bases and 1 base respectively, with 11 bases between them. The length of the CDR3 is 15 residues. CDR1 and CDR2 (germline): SGHRS, YFSETQ. DNA of the CDR3: TGCGCCAGCAGCCTAGGGGGACGGAACACCGGGGAGCTGTTTTTT. Its protein is CASSLGGRNTGELFF.

This chain connects TRBV7-3 to TRBJ2-3; weak D call: TRBD2 (5 bases). CDR3 size: 15 residues. Trimming took 2 bases from V and 0 from J, leaving 9 bases between them. In germline, CDR1 is SGHTA, CDR2 FQGTGA. The CDR3 sequence is CASSLLAASTDTQYF. The CDR3 DNA reads TGTGCCAGCAGCTTACTAGCAGCTAGCACAGATACGCAGTATTTT.

The rearrangement links TRBV6-1 to TRBJ1-5; D remains ambiguous. The germline CDR1 and CDR2 sequences are MNHNS and SASEGT. The length of the CDR3 is 12 residues. The V and J ends lost 5 bases and 4 bases respectively, with 6 bases between them. The CDR3 sequence is CASSRRNQPQHF. The CDR3 DNA reads TGTGCCAGCAGTCGACGGAATCAGCCCCAGCATTTT.

The J gene is TRBJ1-1, the V gene TRBV6-4, with D possibly TRBD1 on 6 matching bases. Germline V gene lookup returns CDR1 MRHNA and CDR2 SNTAGT. The CDR3 extends over 14 amino acids. The V and J ends lost 8 bases and 7 bases respectively, with 20 bases between them. The CDR3 DNA reads TGTGCCAGCCGGGACACCTCTGTAGGGAGTGAAGCTTTCTTT. This sequence encodes CASRDTSVGSEAFF.

The V call is TRBV5-7, the J call TRBJ1-1; possibly TRBD1 for D (5 bases). TRBV5-7 is an ORF; its function is uncertain. Trimming stripped 10 bases from V and 0 bases from J, with 22 bases between. There are 16 residues in the CDR3. The CDR3 protein is CAGVPRQLTLNTEAFF. The CDR3 nucleotides are TGTGCCGGCGTTCCCCGACAGTTGACCCTGAACACTGAAGCTTTCTTT.

The rearrangement uses TRBV7-2 and TRBJ2-3, with 10 bases lining up with TRBD1. The CDR3 totals 16 residues. V trimming: 0 bases; J trimming: 1 base; junction bases outside the gene matches: 1. In germline, CDR1 is SGHTA, CDR2 FQGNSA. The CDR3 sequence: CASSLAGTGGTDTQYF. The CDR3 DNA follows: TGTGCCAGCAGCTTAGCGGGGACAGGGGGCACAGATACGCAGTATTTT.

This rearrangement joins TRBV19 to TRBJ2-3; no firm D call. Per the germline V gene, CDR1 is LNHDA and CDR2 is SQIVND (reference sequence). This CDR3 region has 13 residues. The V end lost 4 bases, the J end lost 5 bases, and 10 bases lay between the germline ends. The CDR3 is CASSRLHGDTQYF. The DNA of the CDR3 is TGTGCCAGTAGTAGACTCCACGGAGATACGCAGTATTTT. The variable domain in full, completed from reference TRBV19 and TRBJ2-3, reads DGGITQSPKYLFRKEGQNVTLSCEQNLNHDAMYWYRQDPGQGLRLIYYSQIVNDFQKGDIAEGYSVSREKKESFPLTVTSAQKNPTAFYLCASSRLHGDTQYFGPGTRLTVL.

The rearrangement uses TRBV27 and TRBJ2-2; 9 bases align to TRBD1. Germline V lookup: CDR1 MNHEY, CDR2 SMNVEV (reference sequence). The junction had 1 base not matched to a gene; V was cut back by 3 bases and J by 5 bases. The CDR3 extends over 14 amino acids. The CDR3 protein is CASSLDRGTGELFF. DNA for the CDR3: TGTGCCAGCAGTTTGGACAGGGGAACCGGGGAGCTGTTTTTT.

The chain has TRBV25-1 and TRBJ1-2, with 9 bases fitting TRBD1. CDR1 and CDR2 from the germline V gene are MGHDK and SYGVNS. This CDR3 region has 15 residues. V lost 5 bases to trimming and J lost 7 bases; unmatched junction nucleotides: 11. CDR3 region: CASSSGTGMVSGYTF. Here the CDR3 DNA reads TGTGCCAGCAGTTCAGGGACAGGGATGGTCTCTGGCTACACCTTC.

The gene calls are TRBV7-3 and TRBJ2-1, with 11 positions matching TRBD2. Germline V CDR1 and CDR2: SGHTA, FQGTGA. CDR3 length: 13 amino acids. Trimming removed 2 bases from V and 10 bases from J; junction bases left unmatched: 1. In nucleotides, the CDR3 is TGTGCCAGCAGCTTACGACTAGCGGGGGAGCAGTTCTTC. Protein product: CASSLRLAGEQFF.